Listed below are T cell receptor beta chains from one sample, sequenced in a study of HIV-infected patients and healthy controls. TCRdb ran MiXCR on the 5' RACE reads and lists one entry per CDR3 protein. The data contain 18,000 or so distinct CDR3 sequences, less than 20% of them singletons. The specimen was CD8+ T cells from blood. These receptors all stem from a human donor in good health. Each CDR3 is given with its conserved first and last residue. The D gene is left open where the match is weak. Clone size is stated in some rows and not others, as once, few, many or a class when expanded.

v_call: TRBV27; d_call: TRBD1; j_call: TRBJ1-3; clone_size: NA; cdr3_aa: CASSLTGATGNTIYF; cdr3_nt: TGTGCCAGCAGTTTGACAGGGGCGACTGGAAACACCATATATTTT
v_call: TRBV10-3; d_call: NA; j_call: TRBJ2-6; clone_size: few; cdr3_aa: CAISERSGVPGANVLTF; cdr3_nt: TGTGCCATCAGTGAGAGGTCAGGGGTCCCTGGGGCCAACGTCCTGACTTTC
v_call: TRBV19; d_call: TRBD2; j_call: TRBJ2-2; clone_size: few; cdr3_aa: CASSPIAGVGTGELFF; cdr3_nt: TGTGCCAGTAGCCCTATAGCGGGAGTGGGGACCGGGGAGCTGTTTTTT
v_call: TRBV20-1; d_call: TRBD2; j_call: TRBJ2-3; clone_size: medium-sized; cdr3_aa: CSAWTSGKTSTDTQYF; cdr3_nt: TGCAGTGCATGGACTAGCGGAAAAACAAGCACAGATACGCAGTATTTT
v_call: TRBV29-1; d_call: NA; j_call: TRBJ1-2; clone_size: NA; cdr3_aa: CSALSWEGYRYTF; cdr3_nt: TGCAGCGCTCTCTCGTGGGAGGGCTATCGCTACACCTTC
v_call: TRBV4-1; d_call: NA; j_call: TRBJ1-3; clone_size: many; cdr3_aa: CASSQLTGFGNTIYF; cdr3_nt: TGCGCCAGCAGCCAACTTACAGGGTTTGGAAACACCATATATTTT
v_call: TRBV12-3/TRBV12-4; d_call: TRBD2; j_call: TRBJ2-7; clone_size: NA; cdr3_aa: CASSLVPSGKTSEQYF; cdr3_nt: TGTGCCAGCAGTTTAGTCCCTAGCGGGAAAACGTCCGAGCAGTACTTC
v_call: TRBV19; d_call: TRBD1; j_call: TRBJ2-5; clone_size: few; cdr3_aa: CASSKTGGETQYF; cdr3_nt: TGTGCCAGTAGCAAGACAGGGGGAGAGACCCAGTACTTC
v_call: TRBV12-3/TRBV12-4; d_call: NA; j_call: TRBJ1-1; clone_size: many; cdr3_aa: CASSLVQGNTEAFF; cdr3_nt: TGTGCCAGCAGTTTAGTACAGGGGAACACTGAAGCTTTCTTT
v_call: TRBV29-1; d_call: NA; j_call: TRBJ2-7; clone_size: NA; cdr3_aa: CSVWRGPDHEQYF; cdr3_nt: TGCAGCGTTTGGCGGGGACCTGACCACGAGCAGTACTTC
v_call: TRBV2; d_call: NA; j_call: TRBJ1-5; clone_size: many; cdr3_aa: CASNVGSMPQHF; cdr3_nt: TGTGCCAGCAACGTCGGCTCCATGCCCCAGCATTTT
v_call: TRBV12-3/TRBV12-4; d_call: NA; j_call: TRBJ2-2; clone_size: NA; cdr3_aa: CASSLIPLETGELFF; cdr3_nt: TGTGCCAGCAGTTTAATCCCCTTAGAGACCGGGGAGCTGTTTTTT
v_call: TRBV19; d_call: NA; j_call: TRBJ1-5; clone_size: NA; cdr3_aa: CASSIYGGYSNQPQHF; cdr3_nt: TGTGCCAGTAGTATTTACGGGGGGTATAGCAATCAGCCCCAGCATTTT
v_call: TRBV25-1; d_call: TRBD1; j_call: TRBJ2-7; clone_size: NA; cdr3_aa: CASRTGAREQYF; cdr3_nt: TGTGCCAGCAGGACAGGGGCTAGAGAGCAGTACTTC
v_call: TRBV25-1; d_call: NA; j_call: TRBJ2-7; clone_size: few; cdr3_aa: CASSTRGLLSYEQYF; cdr3_nt: TGTGCCAGCAGCACGAGGGGTCTACTGTCCTACGAGCAGTACTTC
v_call: TRBV6-1; d_call: TRBD2; j_call: TRBJ2-7; clone_size: NA; cdr3_aa: CASSAGTSGRVYEQYF; cdr3_nt: TGTGCCAGCAGTGCAGGGACTAGCGGGAGGGTCTACGAGCAGTACTTC
v_call: TRBV6-5; d_call: TRBD2; j_call: TRBJ2-1; clone_size: NA; cdr3_aa: CASSSGTSYNEQFF; cdr3_nt: TGTGCCAGCAGTAGCGGGACCTCCTACAATGAGCAGTTCTTC
v_call: TRBV6-1; d_call: TRBD2; j_call: TRBJ2-1; clone_size: few; cdr3_aa: CASSEGLAGTYEQFF; cdr3_nt: TGTGCCAGCAGTGAAGGTTTAGCGGGAACATATGAGCAGTTCTTC
v_call: TRBV4-2; d_call: TRBD2; j_call: TRBJ2-3; clone_size: NA; cdr3_aa: CASSQALLTSGGTDTQYF; cdr3_nt: TGTGCCAGCAGCCAAGCCCTACTAACTAGCGGGGGAACAGATACGCAGTATTTT
v_call: TRBV30; d_call: TRBD1; j_call: TRBJ1-5; clone_size: many; cdr3_aa: CAWSVLQGANQPQHF; cdr3_nt: TGTGCCTGGAGTGTCTTGCAGGGGGCGAATCAGCCCCAGCATTTT
v_call: TRBV6-5; d_call: TRBD1; j_call: TRBJ2-5; clone_size: NA; cdr3_aa: CASSARQGRGETQYF; cdr3_nt: TGTGCCAGCAGTGCTCGACAGGGAAGGGGAGAGACCCAGTACTTC
v_call: TRBV7-8; d_call: TRBD2; j_call: TRBJ2-7; clone_size: many; cdr3_aa: CASSKVASGSYEQYF; cdr3_nt: TGTGCCAGCAGCAAGGTGGCTAGCGGGAGTTACGAGCAGTACTTC
v_call: TRBV6-5; d_call: TRBD2; j_call: TRBJ2-1; clone_size: NA; cdr3_aa: CASSSGRSSYNEQFF; cdr3_nt: TGTGCCAGCTCTAGCGGGAGGAGCTCCTACAATGAGCAGTTCTTC
v_call: TRBV11-2; d_call: NA; j_call: TRBJ2-3; clone_size: few; cdr3_aa: CASSLSGARAQYF; cdr3_nt: TGTGCCAGCAGCTTATCGGGGGCGAGGGCGCAGTATTTT
v_call: TRBV6-5; d_call: TRBD2; j_call: TRBJ2-2; clone_size: many; cdr3_aa: CASSYSREVTGELFF; cdr3_nt: TGTGCCAGCAGTTACTCGCGGGAGGTCACCGGGGAGCTGTTTTTT
v_call: TRBV2; d_call: NA; j_call: TRBJ1-1; clone_size: NA; cdr3_aa: CASSEFRGGGTEAFF; cdr3_nt: TGTGCCAGCAGTGAATTTAGGGGTGGGGGGACTGAAGCTTTCTTT